The 24 T cell receptor beta chains given below trace back to one sample, sequenced in a study of cytomegalovirus exposure and HLA in healthy donors (dated by TCRdb to 2016 to 2017). The library was built by means of the immunoSEQ multiplex PCR assay. For the multiplex PCR, a mixture combining 60 forward primers for TCR Vbeta segments and 13 reverse primers for TCR Jbeta segments was used. Entries here come from immuneACCESS through TCRdb and include only in-frame sequences with V and J called. Some clones fail to appear in such tables; in the studies checked, an unresolved V gene covers under half of the shortfall, and the cause of the remainder is unknown. Within this sample are roughly 150,000 clones, with around 86% of them counted one time only. About 2.5% of the sample is taken by the ten largest. The sequenced material came from PBMCs. The source is a male donor in good health and CMV-seronegative.

This clone showed up just once. This chain links TRBV6-5 with TRBJ2-2; TRBD1 matches 8 bases. The V and J ends lost 6 bases and 6 bases, in that order; junction bases with no gene match: 9. The V gene's germline CDR1 is MNHEY and CDR2 SVGAGI. The CDR3 has 15 residues. The CDR3 loop is CASRPQGALAGELFF. The CDR3 coding sequence is TGTGCCAGCAGACCCCAGGGGGCGCTAGCCGGGGAGCTGTTTTTT.

This clone was detected only once. The V call is TRBV6-5, the J call TRBJ1-1, with TRBD1 matching over 7 bases. CDR1 is MNHEY, CDR2 SVGAGI, per germline. The CDR3 spans 16 residues. Trimming at V came to 0 bases and at J to 0 bases, leaving 4 bases not matched to a gene. CDR3 sequence reads: CASSYSRGGLNTEAFF. CDR3 coding DNA: TGTGCCAGCAGTTACTCGAGAGGGGGCCTGAACACTGAAGCTTTCTTT.

This clone was recorded a few times. The chain links TRBV19 to TRBJ2-3, with D possibly TRBD1 on 5 matching bases. CDR1 and CDR2 (germline): LNHDA, SQIVND (reference sequence). The CDR3 sequence is 14 residues long. Trimming left V 6 bases short and J 1 base short, with 11 bases between. CDR3 sequence reads: CASRDILRTDTQYF. The CDR3 coding sequence is TGTGCCAGTAGGGACATATTGCGCACAGATACGCAGTATTTT.

The rearrangement joins TRBV10-3 to TRBJ2-2; D possibly corresponds to TRBD1 (5 bases). This CDR3 has 13 amino acids. Germline CDR1 and CDR2: ENHRY and SYGVKD. The CDR3: CACLDQGVGELFF. The CDR3 DNA reads TGTGCTTGTTTGGATCAGGGCGTCGGGGAGCTGTTTTTT.

V and J are TRBV2 and TRBJ1-1; D not certain. The germline gives CDR1 SNHLY, CDR2 FYNNEI. The CDR3 spans 12 residues. The V gene lost 6 bases and the J gene lost 10 bases, with 15 bases spanning the gap. CDR3 sequence (DNA): TGTGCCAGCAGGCGACTCACTGGCGTAGCTTTCTTT. The encoded protein is CASRRLTGVAFF.

The chain couples TRBV4-1 to TRBJ2-7; TRBD1 aligns across 7 bases. Germline V gene data show CDR1 as MGHRA and CDR2 as YSYEKL. This CDR3 spans 16 amino acids. With V trimmed by 4 bases and J by 4 bases, 13 bases remained unmatched. The CDR3 loop reads CASSLQSTGRGYEQYF. CDR3 sequence (DNA): TGCGCCAGCAGCCTACAGTCGACAGGGAGAGGGTACGAGCAGTACTTC.

This chain uses TRBV11-3 with TRBJ2-1; 12 nucleotides match TRBD2. J lost 10 bases, V lost 3 bases, and 10 bases had no gene match. Germline loops: CDR1 SGHNT, CDR2 YENEEA. CDR3 length equals 16 residues. CDR3 DNA sequence: TGTGCCAGCAGCTTCCACCTAGCGGGGGGGGTGGGGGAGCAGTTCTTC. It codes for CASSFHLAGGVGEQFF. Based on the CDR3 plus reference TRBV11-3 and TRBJ2-1, the full variable domain is EAGVVQSPRYKIIEKKQPVAFWCNPISGHNTLYWYLQNLGQGPELLIRYENEEAVDDSQLPKDRFSAERLKGVDSTLKIQPAELGDSAVYLCASSFHLAGGVGEQFFGPGTRLTVL.

The chain links TRBV6-5 to TRBJ1-2; a weak D match, TRBD1 (5 bases). This CDR3 region has 13 residues. From germline, CDR1 is MNHEY and CDR2 SVGAGI. Trimming stripped 0 bases from V and 8 bases from J, with 10 bases between. DNA of the CDR3: TGTGCCAGCAGTTACTCCGACAGCTCCGGCTACACCTTC. Protein: CASSYSDSSGYTF.

The chain couples TRBV18 to TRBJ1-1; D is undetermined. Between the trimmed V and J ends, which lost 5 bases and 0 bases, there was a span of 16 bases. The CDR3 is 16 residues long. CDR1 and CDR2 (germline): KGHSH, LQKENI. CDR3 sequence: CASSSSVRHLNTEAFF. CDR3 DNA: TGTGCCAGCTCAAGCTCCGTTAGACACCTGAACACTGAAGCTTTCTTT.

This sequence joins TRBV13 and TRBJ2-5; possibly TRBD1 for D (5 bases). Judging by the DNA end, TRBJ2-7 fits better; the J call may be wrong. The CDR3 runs to 14 residues. From germline, CDR1 is PRHDT and CDR2 FYEKMQ (reference sequence). This CDR3 reads CASSLQQEHYEQYF. CDR3 nucleotides: TGTGCCAGCAGCTTACAACAGGAGCACTACGAGCAGTACTTC.

Concerning this clone itself: The same CDR3 is also encoded by other DNA sequences in this sample. The V and J genes are TRBV6-5 and TRBJ2-3; no firm D call. V lost 2 bases, J lost 6 bases, and 9 bases lay in between. This CDR3 spans 13 amino acids. Germline assignment: CDR1 MNHEY and CDR2 SVGAGI. The CDR3 DNA sequence: TGTGCCAGCAGTTACCGGTCATCGGATACGCAGTATTTT. Its protein is CASSYRSSDTQYF.

V and J are TRBV4-3 and TRBJ1-2, with D uncertain. CDR1 and CDR2 (germline): LGHNA, YSLEER. V lost 0 bases to trimming and J lost 0 bases, with 8 bases between them. The CDR3 runs to 15 residues. In DNA form, the CDR3 reads TGCGCCAGCAGCCAAGACGCAGAAACTAACTATGGCTACACCTTC. It specifies CASSQDAETNYGYTF.

The J gene is TRBJ1-1, the V gene TRBV6-6; no definite D call. With 5 bases removed from V and 3 bases from J, the gap between germline ends came to 10 bases. Germline loops: CDR1 MNHNY, CDR2 SVGAGI (reference sequence). The length of the CDR3 is 13 residues. CDR3 in DNA: TGTGCCAGCAGTACACAGAGGGACACTGAAGCTTTCTTT. It encodes CASSTQRDTEAFF.

The rearrangement uses TRBV9 and TRBJ1-2; no definite D call. This CDR3 has 14 amino acids. Germline V gives CDR1 SGDLS, CDR2 YYNGEE. Trimming took off 6 bases at V and 4 bases at J, with 16 bases between the two ends. CDR3 in DNA: TGTGCCAGCACCTTCCTCAGGCCGCCCTATGGCTACACCTTC. This gives the protein CASTFLRPPYGYTF.

Of note for this clone: This sample also contains other DNA sequences that code for the same CDR3. The chain carries TRBV5-1 and TRBJ2-2; 8 bases align to TRBD1. The ends lost 5 bases at V and 1 base at J; junction bases unmatched: 4. Germline V gives CDR1 SGHRS, CDR2 YFSETQ. The CDR3 loop spans 15 amino acids. The chain's CDR3 is CASRTGTGNTGELFF. CDR3 sequence (DNA): TGCGCCAGCAGAACCGGGACAGGGAACACCGGGGAGCTGTTTTTT.

The chain employs TRBV5-1 and TRBJ2-2; D is uncertain. V was cut by 1 base and J by 6 bases, with 10 bases left in between. The length of the CDR3 is 14 residues. In germline, CDR1 is SGHRS, CDR2 YFSETQ. CDR3 nucleotide sequence: TGCGCCAGCAGCTTGTTGCAGGATCCCGGGGAGCTGTTTTTT. Residues: CASSLLQDPGELFF.

The table lists this clone with a few counts. The chain carries TRBV27 and TRBJ1-1; no firm D call. Trimming took off 1 base at V and 0 bases at J, with 9 bases between the two ends. CDR1 MNHEY and CDR2 SMNVEV come from the germline V gene (reference sequence). The CDR3 is made up of 15 amino acids. CDR3 coding DNA: TGTGCCAGCAGTTTATTTAACAGCATGAACACTGAAGCTTTCTTT. Residues: CASSLFNSMNTEAFF.

This clone was seen only a few times. CDR3 in amino acids: CASSVGGRSSTDTQYF. Here the CDR3 DNA reads TGTGCCAGCAGCGTAGGGGGCAGGTCTAGCACAGATACGCAGTATTTT. V and J are TRBV9 and TRBJ2-3; possibly TRBD1 for D (5 bases). The length of the CDR3 is 16 residues. Trimming took 0 bases from V and 0 from J, leaving 11 bases between them. CDR1 is SGDLS and CDR2 is YYNGEE in the germline V gene. Drawing the rest from reference TRBV9 and TRBJ2-3, the complete variable domain is DSGVTQTPKHLITATGQRVTLRCSPRSGDLSVYWYQQSLDQGLQFLIQYYNGEERAKGNILERFSAQQFPDLHSELNLSSLELGDSALYFCASSVGGRSSTDTQYFGPGTRLTVL.

CDR3 DNA: TGTGCCAGCTCACCGGACAACGAAAATGAAAAACTGTTTTTT. It is translated as CASSPDNENEKLFF. J is TRBJ1-4 and V is TRBV18; a possible D gene is TRBD1 (5 bases). The CDR3 length is 14 residues. CDR1 is KGHSH, CDR2 LQKENI, per germline. The ends were cut back, 3 bases at V and 5 bases at J, with 10 bases in the middle. The complete variable domain, with remaining parts taken from reference TRBV18 and TRBJ1-4, reads NAGVMQNPRHLVRRRGQEARLRCSPMKGHSHVYWYRQLPEEGLKFMVYLQKENIIDESGMPKERFSAEFPKEGPSILRIQQVVRGDSAAYFCASSPDNENEKLFFGSGTQLSVL.

The chain has TRBV6-5 and TRBJ1-1; possibly TRBD1 for D (5 bases). Germline assignment: CDR1 MNHEY and CDR2 SVGAGI. This CDR3 spans 14 amino acids. Trimming pared 0 bases from V and 6 bases from J, leaving 11 bases between. CDR3 nucleotides: TGTGCCAGCAGTTACTCGGCAGGGAGGCCTGAAGCTTTCTTT. This codes for CASSYSAGRPEAFF.

V is TRBV18 and J is TRBJ1-4; no firm D call. V was cut by 1 base and J by 5 bases, with 14 bases left in between. CDR3 size: 16 residues. The germline V gene has CDR1 KGHSH and CDR2 LQKENI. This chain's CDR3 is CASSPRVGRGNEKLFF. CDR3 DNA: TGTGCCAGCTCACCACGGGTAGGACGGGGAAATGAAAAACTGTTTTTT. The variable domain in full, completed from reference TRBV18 and TRBJ1-4, reads NAGVMQNPRHLVRRRGQEARLRCSPMKGHSHVYWYRQLPEEGLKFMVYLQKENIIDESGMPKERFSAEFPKEGPSILRIQQVVRGDSAAYFCASSPRVGRGNEKLFFGSGTQLSVL.

Only one count was recorded for this clone. This rearrangement joins TRBV7-8 to TRBJ1-1, with 11 nucleotides matching TRBD1. The V gene's germline CDR1 is SGHVS and CDR2 FQNEAQ. CDR3 size: 15 residues. J lost 4 bases, V lost 6 bases, and 7 bases had no gene match. In DNA, the CDR3 is TGTGCCAGCAGGGTGGACAGGGGGCGAAGCACTGAAGCTTTCTTT. Translated, it gives CASRVDRGRSTEAFF.

This chain links TRBV2 with TRBJ2-7; 8 bases match TRBD1. Germline CDR1 is SNHLY and CDR2 is FYNNEI. The V segment lost 4 bases and the J segment 0 bases; nucleotides outside the gene matches: 2. CDR3 length: 14 amino acids. This CDR3 is CASSGGTGSYEQYF. The CDR3 coding sequence is TGTGCCAGCAGTGGAGGGACAGGCTCCTACGAGCAGTACTTC.

V gene TRBV10-3 combines with J gene TRBJ1-3; TRBD1 agrees at 8 bases. V was clipped by 7 bases and J by 0 bases; unmatched bases: 5. The CDR3 loop spans 15 amino acids. Germline-derived CDR1 and CDR2 are ENHRY and SYGVKD. The CDR3 spells CAITGTGSSGNTIYF. In DNA, the CDR3 is TGTGCCATCACCGGGACAGGCTCCTCTGGAAACACCATATATTTT.